The 32 T cell receptor beta chains listed next were all sequenced from one sample in a study of blood T cell repertoires in COVID-19. Sequenced by immunoSEQ multiplex PCR; TCRdb stores in-frame clones only, minus some. The table lists around 49,000 clones, roughly 80% of them singletons. The sequencing sample was made of peripheral blood. The receptor set was obtained from a woman aged 60-75 years with acute or convalescent COVID-19.

The chain recombines TRBV11-2 with TRBJ1-4, with no clear D. Germline V gives CDR1 SGHAT, CDR2 FQNNGV. The germline V and J ends were trimmed by 1 base and 1 base, with 7 bases remaining between them. This CDR3 has 15 residues. The CDR3: CASSLAGLTNEKLFF. The CDR3 coding sequence is TGTGCCAGCAGCTTAGCCGGACTAACTAATGAAAAACTGTTTTTT.

The count of this clone is one. This chain connects TRBV6-6 to TRBJ2-5, with D perhaps matching TRBD2 (6 bases). From germline, CDR1 is MNHNY and CDR2 SVGAGI (reference sequence). Deletions cut 7 bases from V and 3 bases from J, with 15 bases between. CDR3 size: 14 residues. The chain's CDR3 is CASKEAGREETQYF. The DNA for the CDR3 is TGTGCCAGCAAGGAAGCGGGCCGAGAAGAGACCCAGTACTTC.

V usage is TRBV5-4 and J usage is TRBJ1-2; TRBD1 matches at 8 bases. Trimming cost V 2 bases and J 4 bases; bases outside gene matches: 4. The germline V gene encodes CDR1 SGHNT and CDR2 YYREEE (reference sequence). CDR3 length: 14 amino acids. CDR3 protein: CASSFTGTGYGYTF. DNA of the CDR3: TGTGCCAGCAGCTTTACCGGGACAGGCTATGGCTACACCTTC.

The V and J genes are TRBV19 and TRBJ2-1, with 10 bases aligning to TRBD2. Germline CDR1 is LNHDA and CDR2 is SQIVND (reference sequence). This CDR3 is 14 amino acids long. V shed 6 bases and J 9 bases; nucleotides not matched to a gene: 8. For the CDR3, the DNA is TGTGCCAGTAGGACCAGCGGGGGGGCCGGTGAGCAGTTCTTC. This gives the protein CASRTSGGAGEQFF.

The CDR3 reads CASSSWDRGRQETQYF. The CDR3 nucleotides read TGTGCCAGCTCATCTTGGGACAGGGGACGACAAGAGACCCAGTACTTC. The chain combines TRBV18 with TRBJ2-5; 10 nucleotides line up with TRBD1. V lost 5 bases, J lost 2 bases, and 8 bases stayed unmatched. CDR3 length equals 16 residues. Germline V lookup: CDR1 KGHSH, CDR2 LQKENI.

The rearrangement uses TRBV7-2 and TRBJ1-5; D unresolved. CDR1 and CDR2 (germline): SGHTA, FQGNSA. V was cut by 1 base and J by 6 bases, with 7 bases left in between. The CDR3 has 13 residues. CDR3 region: CASSLESSQPQHF. As DNA, the CDR3 is TGTGCCAGCAGCTTAGAAAGTAGTCAGCCCCAGCATTTT.

This chain connects TRBV25-1 to TRBJ1-2; the D gene is possibly TRBD1 (5 bases). This CDR3 has 14 residues. Trimming shortened V by 7 bases and J by 7 bases, and 19 bases separated the two germline ends. Germline CDR1 MGHDK, CDR2 SYGVNS. The CDR3 is CASTEGGVSAGYTF. Here the CDR3 DNA reads TGTGCCAGCACCGAAGGAGGGGTATCGGCTGGCTACACCTTC.

The rearrangement links TRBV4-1 to TRBJ1-6, with 8 bases aligning to TRBD1. Germline V gene sequence: CDR1 MGHRA, CDR2 YSYEKL. The ends lost 0 bases at V and 6 bases at J; junction bases unmatched: 7. CDR3 length equals 17 residues. CDR3 coding DNA: TGCGCCAGCAGCCAAGAAGGAGGACAGGGCTTTAATTCACCCCTCCACTTT. Its protein product is CASSQEGGQGFNSPLHF.

V is TRBV3-1 (or the pseudogene TRBV3-2) and J is TRBJ2-7, with D possibly TRBD2 on 5 matching bases. The CDR3 is 13 residues long. Germline CDR1 is LGHDT and CDR2 is YNNKEL (reference sequence). Trimming took off 4 bases at V and 3 bases at J, with 10 bases between the two ends. CDR3 DNA sequence: TGTGCCAGCAGCCGCGGAGGTCTCTACGAGCAGTACTTC. Protein product: CASSRGGLYEQYF.

The chain joins TRBV6-5 to TRBJ2-7; 8 positions match TRBD2. CDR1 and CDR2 from the germline V gene are MNHEY and SVGAGI. Unmatched junction bases numbered 7, after V lost 5 bases and J lost 4 bases. The CDR3 has 14 residues. DNA for the CDR3: TGTGCCAGCAGTATATTGGCGGGAGGATACGAGCAGTACTTC. Translating gives CASSILAGGYEQYF.

The chain combines TRBV2 with TRBJ2-2, with 7 bases that match TRBD1. V shed 6 bases, J shed 5 bases, and the junction held 12 bases outside the gene matches. The CDR3 length is 16 residues. The germline V gene has CDR1 SNHLY and CDR2 FYNNEI. CDR3 nucleotides: TGTGCCAGCAGGGCAAACAGGGGCCCAGGGACCGGGGAGCTGTTTTTT. This translates into CASRANRGPGTGELFF.

The chain has TRBV6-1 and TRBJ2-5; 7 positions match TRBD1. The CDR3 runs to 17 residues. CDR1 MNHNS and CDR2 SASEGT come from the germline V gene. Unmatched junction bases numbered 14, after V lost 4 bases and J lost 3 bases. CDR3 DNA sequence: TGTGCCAGCAGTGGACCTTGGGACAGCCCGAGGAAAGAGACCCAGTACTTC. It is translated as CASSGPWDSPRKETQYF.

This clone is a singleton in its sample. The chain combines TRBV7-6 with TRBJ2-3; 10 bases are a match to TRBD2. The length of the CDR3 is 15 residues. V gave up 2 bases and J gave up 5 bases; unmatched junction bases: 4. Germline CDR1 is SGHVS and CDR2 is FNYEAQ. This CDR3 reads CASSLSGRALDTQYF. In DNA, the CDR3 is TGTGCCAGCAGCTTAAGCGGGAGGGCGTTAGATACGCAGTATTTT.

J is TRBJ1-1 and V is TRBV28; the D gene is possibly TRBD1 (6 bases). Trimming cost V 7 bases and J 3 bases, with 15 bases left between them. Germline loops: CDR1 MDHEN, CDR2 SYDVKM. The CDR3 extends over 14 amino acids. The CDR3 bases are TGTGCCAGCACAAGGTTCTCAGGGGACACTGAAGCTTTCTTT. Its protein product is CASTRFSGDTEAFF.

The chain is built from TRBV6-5 and TRBJ2-7; TRBD2 matches at 7 bases. The germline gives CDR1 MNHEY, CDR2 SVGAGI. Trimming at V came to 7 bases and at J to 3 bases, leaving 9 bases not matched to a gene. The CDR3 consists of 14 residues. DNA for the CDR3: TGTGCCAGCACTAGCGGAGATAAAAACTACGAGCAGTACTTC. Translation: CASTSGDKNYEQYF.

There are a few counts of this clone. The V gene is TRBV11-3, the J gene TRBJ2-1, with 9 bases that match TRBD2. Trimming at V came to 3 bases and at J to 8 bases, leaving 2 bases not matched to a gene. Germline CDR1 SGHNT, CDR2 YENEEA. The CDR3 sequence is 13 residues long. CDR3 nucleotide sequence: TGTGCCAGCAGCTTTGTAGCGGGAGATGAGCAGTTCTTC. This codes for CASSFVAGDEQFF.

This clone was counted between two and nine times. This rearrangement joins TRBV23-1 to TRBJ2-2, with TRBD1 matching 9 bases. TRBV23-1 is noted as an ORF with a role that remains uncertain. After removal of 3 bases from V and 5 bases from J, the junction contained 10 bases not matched to a gene. This CDR3 region has 17 residues. The CDR3 DNA reads TGCGCCAGCAGTCACACTACAGGGGGCGGTTATACCGGGGAGCTGTTTTTT. Amino acid sequence: CASSHTTGGGYTGELFF.

Here the CDR3 reads CASSSNWGRGQETQYF. DNA for the CDR3: TGCGCCAGCAGCTCGAACTGGGGCAGGGGGCAAGAGACCCAGTACTTC. The chain has TRBV4-1 and TRBJ2-5; 7 bases align to TRBD1. Germline CDR1 reads MGHRA; CDR2 reads YSYEKL. Trimming took 5 bases from V and 2 from J; bases not matched to a gene: 11. The CDR3 has 16 residues.

This clone has a single count. This sequence joins TRBV6-1 and TRBJ1-2; 7 bases agree with TRBD1. V lost 3 bases, J lost 4 bases, and 5 bases stayed unmatched. Per germline, CDR1 MNHNS and CDR2 SASEGT. The CDR3 contains 14 residues. DNA for the CDR3: TGTGCCAGCAGTGACCCGGGACAGCTCTATGGCTACACCTTC. It codes for CASSDPGQLYGYTF.

This rearrangement joins TRBV6-5 to TRBJ1-6; 7 bases fit TRBD1. CDR1 is MNHEY and CDR2 is SVGAGI in the germline V gene. The junction had 3 bases not matched to a gene; V was cut back by 8 bases and J by 5 bases. The CDR3 spans 13 residues. The CDR3 DNA sequence: TGTGCCAGCTCCGGGACAGATAATTCACCCCTCCACTTT. As protein: CASSGTDNSPLHF.

The chain couples TRBV9 to TRBJ1-3; D perhaps matches TRBD1 (6 bases). The CDR3 has 14 amino acids. V shed 3 bases and J shed 0 bases, with 7 bases lying between them. The germline gives CDR1 SGDLS, CDR2 YYNGEE. As DNA, the CDR3 is TGTGCCAGCAGCGGACAGGCCTCTGGAAACACCATATATTTT. This translates into CASSGQASGNTIYF.

This chain uses TRBV9 with TRBJ1-6; TRBD1 agrees at 10 bases. There are 15 residues in the CDR3. With V trimmed by 2 bases and J by 6 bases, 2 bases remained unmatched. Germline V gene sequence: CDR1 SGDLS, CDR2 YYNGEE. CDR3: CASSVGDRGNSPLHF. The CDR3 DNA follows: TGTGCCAGCAGCGTGGGGGACAGGGGTAATTCACCCCTCCACTTT. The variable domain in full, with the rest retrieved from reference TRBV9 and TRBJ1-6, is DSGVTQTPKHLITATGQRVTLRCSPRSGDLSVYWYQQSLDQGLQFLIQYYNGEERAKGNILERFSAQQFPDLHSELNLSSLELGDSALYFCASSVGDRGNSPLHFGNGTRLTVT.

This clone was seen a single time. V gene TRBV19 combines with J gene TRBJ1-1, with D perhaps matching TRBD1 (5 bases). V gave up 5 bases and J gave up 1 base, with 17 bases separating them. The CDR3 is 16 amino acids. Germline CDR1 and CDR2: LNHDA and SQIVND (reference sequence). CDR3 in DNA: TGTGCCAGTAGTCGGGACCGGAGGGGTCCGAACACTGAAGCTTTCTTT. As protein: CASSRDRRGPNTEAFF.

The chain employs TRBV18 and TRBJ1-3, with a tentative D call TRBD1 (5 bases). The CDR3 is 14 residues long. Germline CDR1 and CDR2: KGHSH and LQKENI. V was shortened by 4 bases and J by 4 bases, with 11 bases between the two germline ends. The CDR3 loop is CASSQLDSGNTIYF. CDR3 nucleotides: TGTGCCAGCTCACAGCTAGACAGCGGAAACACCATATATTTT.

In the case of this clone: Other nucleotide sequences in the sample specify the same CDR3. The V and J genes are TRBV18 and TRBJ1-5, with 7 bases lining up with TRBD1. Trimming at V came to 3 bases and at J to 6 bases, leaving 5 bases not matched to a gene. The V gene's germline CDR1 is KGHSH and CDR2 LQKENI. CDR3 length equals 14 residues. This CDR3 reads CASSPSDRRQPQHF. Written as DNA, the CDR3 is TGTGCCAGCTCACCCTCGGACAGGCGTCAGCCCCAGCATTTT. Full variable domain (missing parts from reference TRBV18 and TRBJ1-5): NAGVMQNPRHLVRRRGQEARLRCSPMKGHSHVYWYRQLPEEGLKFMVYLQKENIIDESGMPKERFSAEFPKEGPSILRIQQVVRGDSAAYFCASSPSDRRQPQHFGDGTRLSIL.

The chain is built from TRBV2 and TRBJ1-1, with 8 bases matching TRBD1. Germline CDR1 and CDR2: SNHLY and FYNNEI. With V trimmed by 6 bases and J by 4 bases, 13 bases remained unmatched. The CDR3 covers 16 residues. This chain's CDR3 is CASSPTGGFGRTEAFF. For the CDR3, the DNA is TGTGCCAGCAGCCCAACAGGGGGGTTTGGGCGCACTGAAGCTTTCTTT.

The gene calls are TRBV4-2 and TRBJ2-1, with TRBD2 identical over 13 bases. The trim removed 4 bases at V and 5 bases at J, leaving 5 bases unmatched. Germline V gene sequence: CDR1 LGHNA, CDR2 YNFKEQ. The CDR3 is 16 residues long. DNA for the CDR3: TGTGCCAGCAGCCTAAGGACTAGCGGGAGTGACAATGAGCAGTTCTTC. This sequence encodes CASSLRTSGSDNEQFF.

The chain is built from TRBV2 and TRBJ2-1; the match to TRBD2 covers 14 bases. CDR1 and CDR2 from the germline V gene are SNHLY and FYNNEI. The CDR3 is made up of 15 amino acids. Germline trimming cut 1 base from V and 10 bases from J; bases unmatched to any gene: 3. CDR3 coding DNA: TGTGCCAGCAGTGAAGGACTAGCGGGGGGGAGCGAGCAGTTCTTC. Protein: CASSEGLAGGSEQFF.

The chain joins TRBV28 to TRBJ1-5, with TRBD1 identical over 7 bases. CDR1 is MDHEN and CDR2 is SYDVKM in the germline V gene. The J segment lost 4 bases and the V segment lost 6 bases, leaving 15 bases of the junction unmatched. This CDR3 region has 17 residues. CDR3 residues: CASSHPRGTELNQPQHF. CDR3 DNA sequence: TGTGCCAGCAGCCACCCTAGGGGGACAGAACTAAATCAGCCCCAGCATTTT.

This chain joins TRBV30 and TRBJ1-1; no clear D. The V gene lost 4 bases and the J gene lost 3 bases, with 9 bases spanning the gap. This CDR3 contains 12 residues. CDR1 and CDR2 from the germline V gene are GTSNPN and SVGIG (reference sequence). The CDR3: CAWIPGHTEAFF. In nucleotides, the CDR3 is TGTGCCTGGATCCCTGGGCACACTGAAGCTTTCTTT.

The chain couples TRBV5-1 to TRBJ2-7; 8 bases agree with TRBD1. The CDR3 extends over 14 amino acids. J lost 7 bases, V lost 1 base, and 7 bases had no gene match. Germline V CDR1 and CDR2: SGHRS, YFSETQ. CDR3 coding DNA: TGCGCCAGCAGCTTGTGGGACAGGCAAGGGGAGCAGTACTTC. The encoded protein is CASSLWDRQGEQYF.

V usage is TRBV30 and J usage is TRBJ1-3; D is undetermined. Trimming took off 7 bases at V and 0 bases at J, with 7 bases between the two ends. Germline lookup yields CDR1 GTSNPN and CDR2 SVGIG (reference sequence). The CDR3 is made up of 12 amino acids. CDR3 protein: CAFELSGNTIYF. The CDR3 DNA reads as TGTGCCTTTGAGCTCTCTGGAAACACCATATATTTT.